The 22 T cell receptor beta chains presented below share a single source sample, sequenced in a study of blood T cell repertoires in COVID-19. Using immunoSEQ multiplex PCR, the repertoire was profiled, and TCRdb retains in-frame clones only, with some absent. The sample lists a few hundred thousand clones; 87% were seen once. The sequencing sample was made of PBMCs or T cells enriched from blood (not recorded which). All receptors derive from a woman aged 30 to 39 who had recovered from COVID-19.

The chain uses TRBV2 and TRBJ1-1, with 10 bases that match TRBD1. The junction had 8 bases not matched to a gene; V was cut back by 6 bases and J by 4 bases. The CDR3 is 15 residues long. The germline CDR1 and CDR2 sequences are SNHLY and FYNNEI. The CDR3 DNA is TGTGCCAGCAGCGAGGACAGGGGGTTTGGCACTGAAGCTTTCTTT. This encodes CASSEDRGFGTEAFF.

The chain links TRBV5-6 to TRBJ2-5, with TRBD2 matching over 7 bases. Germline V gene data show CDR1 as SGHDT and CDR2 as YYEEEE. Trimming cost V 0 bases and J 2 bases; bases outside gene matches: 4. The CDR3 contains 15 residues. The CDR3 nucleotides read TGTGCCAGCAGCTTGGCCACCGGGGGGCAAGAGACCCAGTACTTC. This codes for CASSLATGGQETQYF.

The gene calls are TRBV19 and TRBJ2-5, with 9 nucleotides matching TRBD2. This CDR3 is built from 16 residues. Germline values: CDR1 LNHDA, CDR2 SQIVND (reference sequence). Trimming removed 5 bases from V and 4 bases from J; junction bases left unmatched: 11. The DNA for the CDR3 is TGTGCCAGTAGTGGGAGGGGTCTAGCGGGACCAGAGACCCAGTACTTC. Its protein product is CASSGRGLAGPETQYF. The whole variable domain, filled in from reference TRBV19 and TRBJ2-5, reads DGGITQSPKYLFRKEGQNVTLSCEQNLNHDAMYWYRQDPGQGLRLIYYSQIVNDFQKGDIAEGYSVSREKKESFPLTVTSAQKNPTAFYLCASSGRGLAGPETQYFGPGTRLLVL.

V usage is TRBV28 and J usage is TRBJ2-7; 9 bases are a match to TRBD1. The CDR3 runs 14 residues. V dropped 5 bases and J dropped 4; count of bases not matched to a gene: 6. Germline V gene lookup returns CDR1 MDHEN and CDR2 SYDVKM. The CDR3 DNA reads TGTGCCAGCAGTCCGGGGACAGGGATTTACGAGCAGTACTTC. This gives the protein CASSPGTGIYEQYF.

The chain carries TRBV11-3 and TRBJ2-3; 7 bases agree with TRBD2. The CDR3 loop spans 13 amino acids. V shed 3 bases and J 4 bases; nucleotides not matched to a gene: 1. CDR1 is SGHNT and CDR2 is YENEEA in the germline V gene. The CDR3 region is CASSLGGADTQYF. In DNA, the CDR3 is TGTGCCAGCAGCTTGGGGGGGGCAGATACGCAGTATTTT.

The chain has TRBV7-2 and TRBJ2-7; D remains ambiguous. CDR1 SGHTA and CDR2 FQGNSA come from the germline V gene. V lost 5 bases and J lost 3, with 17 bases in between. The CDR3 covers 15 residues. CDR3 protein: CASSRRSPGHYEQYF. The CDR3 DNA sequence: TGTGCCAGCAGCCGTCGCTCGCCGGGTCACTACGAGCAGTACTTC.

The genes are TRBV7-6 and TRBJ1-5; D is unresolved. Germline CDR1 SGHVS, CDR2 FNYEAQ. The CDR3 has 13 residues. V gave up 5 bases and J gave up 4 bases, with 9 bases separating them. The CDR3 loop is CASSQASNQPQHF. The CDR3 DNA reads TGTGCCAGCAGCCAAGCCTCGAATCAGCCCCAGCATTTT.

The rearrangement joins TRBV27 to TRBJ2-5, with 7 bases identical to TRBD2. The CDR3 sequence is 14 residues long. Germline-derived CDR1 and CDR2 are MNHEY and SMNVEV (reference sequence). The V segment lost 5 bases and the J segment 2 bases; nucleotides outside the gene matches: 5. The DNA of the CDR3 is TGTGCCAGCAGTCCGGGGGGTCTACAAGAGACCCAGTACTTC. It encodes CASSPGGLQETQYF.

The chain recombines TRBV6-5 with TRBJ2-2, with TRBD1 matching over 10 bases. This CDR3 has 13 amino acids. Germline CDR1 MNHEY, CDR2 SVGAGI. After removal of 9 bases from V and 7 bases from J, the junction contained 5 bases not matched to a gene. Here the CDR3 reads CASDRGRNGELFF. Written as DNA, the CDR3 is TGTGCCAGTGACAGGGGGCGCAACGGGGAGCTGTTTTTT.

The V and J genes are TRBV29-1 and TRBJ2-3; possibly TRBD1 for D (6 bases). V was shortened by 6 bases and J by 2 bases, with 12 bases between the two germline ends. This CDR3 has 13 residues. CDR1 and CDR2 (germline): SQVTM, ANQGSEA. CDR3 bases: TGCAGCGTCAGGGGTTACAACACAGATACGCAGTATTTT. It specifies CSVRGYNTDTQYF.

The chain uses TRBV9 and TRBJ1-2; possible D gene TRBD1, 6 bases. Between the trimmed V and J ends, which lost 3 bases and 0 bases, there was a span of 12 bases. The CDR3 totals 15 residues. Looked up from germline, CDR1 is SGDLS and CDR2 is YYNGEE. CDR3 in DNA: TGTGCCAGCAGCGGTACAGGGACGACTAACTATGGCTACACCTTC. Translating it yields CASSGTGTTNYGYTF. Combining the CDR3 with reference TRBV9 and TRBJ1-2 gives the whole variable domain DSGVTQTPKHLITATGQRVTLRCSPRSGDLSVYWYQQSLDQGLQFLIQYYNGEERAKGNILERFSAQQFPDLHSELNLSSLELGDSALYFCASSGTGTTNYGYTFGSGTRLTVV.

This chain uses TRBV6-1 with TRBJ1-2; 8 nucleotides match TRBD1. The junction had 7 bases not matched to a gene; V was cut back by 2 bases and J by 5 bases. CDR1 MNHNS and CDR2 SASEGT come from the germline V gene. This CDR3 comprises 15 residues. In nucleotides, the CDR3 is TGTGCCAGCAGTGAAATCGACAGGGGAGGGTATGGCTACACCTTC. It encodes CASSEIDRGGYGYTF.

The V and J genes are TRBV7-9 and TRBJ1-1; 8 bases fit TRBD1. Germline lookup yields CDR1 SEHNR and CDR2 FQNEAQ (reference sequence). CDR3 length equals 18 residues. V shed 5 bases, J shed 0 bases, and the junction held 14 bases outside the gene matches. For the CDR3, the DNA is TGTGCCAGCAGCCTCCTCGACAGGGGCGGCCTCGTGAACACTGAAGCTTTCTTT. As protein: CASSLLDRGGLVNTEAFF.

This chain uses TRBV4-2 with TRBJ1-1, with 8 bases identical to TRBD1. The CDR3 has 16 amino acids. The V segment lost 1 base and the J segment 3 bases; nucleotides outside the gene matches: 7. Germline CDR1 reads LGHNA; CDR2 reads YNFKEQ. The CDR3 is CASSQATTGADTEAFF. In nucleotides, the CDR3 is TGTGCCAGCAGCCAAGCGACGACAGGGGCGGACACTGAAGCTTTCTTT.

V gene TRBV10-3 combines with J gene TRBJ2-2; 8 bases align to TRBD2. The CDR3 covers 15 residues. The V segment lost 6 bases and the J segment 4 bases; nucleotides outside the gene matches: 7. Per germline, CDR1 ENHRY and CDR2 SYGVKD. Here the CDR3 DNA reads TGTGCCATCAGGGCGGGGGGTGGCGGCACCGGGGAGCTGTTTTTT. Translated: CAIRAGGGGTGELFF.

The V gene is TRBV7-9, the J gene TRBJ2-5; D perhaps matches TRBD2 (5 bases). V lost 2 bases, J lost 1 base, and 11 bases lay in between. This CDR3 comprises 15 residues. Germline V gene sequence: CDR1 SEHNR, CDR2 FQNEAQ (reference sequence). CDR3 protein: CASSLRAGPQETQYF. CDR3 DNA: TGTGCCAGCAGCTTACGGGCGGGCCCCCAAGAGACCCAGTACTTC.

A few counts support this clone. The rearrangement uses TRBV10-3 and TRBJ2-2; no definite D call. The CDR3 sequence is 10 residues long. In germline, CDR1 is ENHRY, CDR2 SYGVKD. V lost 9 bases to trimming and J lost 6 bases, with 5 bases between them. Written as DNA, the CDR3 is TGTGCCATGGCCCCCGGGGAGCTGTTTTTT. This translates into CAMAPGELFF.

The chain joins TRBV11-2 to TRBJ1-2; D remains unclear. The CDR3 has 14 amino acids. The germline CDR1 and CDR2 sequences are SGHAT and FQNNGV. The V end lost 4 bases, the J end lost 7 bases, and 16 bases lay between the germline ends. This CDR3 reads CASSWGPAAGGYTF. CDR3 DNA sequence: TGTGCCAGCAGCTGGGGTCCGGCCGCGGGTGGCTACACCTTC. The variable domain in full, completed from reference TRBV11-2 and TRBJ1-2, reads EAGVAQSPRYKIIEKRQSVAFWCNPISGHATLYWYQQILGQGPKLLIQFQNNGVVDDSQLPKDRFSAERLKGVDSTLKIQPAKLEDSAVYLCASSWGPAAGGYTFGSGTRLTVV.

This sequence joins TRBV19 and TRBJ1-2, with D possibly being TRBD1 (5 bases). Trimming took 6 bases from V and 0 from J, leaving 23 bases between them. The CDR3 covers 18 residues. The germline V gene has CDR1 LNHDA and CDR2 SQIVND (reference sequence). CDR3 nucleotides: TGTGCCAGTAGCCCAGGGATATTTGGGGCTACGACTAACTATGGCTACACCTTC. This translates into CASSPGIFGATTNYGYTF.

The V gene is TRBV5-1, the J gene TRBJ1-1; TRBD1 is a possible D gene (6 bases). The CDR3 spans 15 residues. Germline V gives CDR1 SGHRS, CDR2 YFSETQ. The V and J ends lost 3 bases and 5 bases respectively, with 17 bases between them. The CDR3 region has the DNA TGCGCCAGCAGCTCCATGGGGGCCCCGAGTACTGAAGCTTTCTTT. Protein: CASSSMGAPSTEAFF.

V is TRBV3-1 (or the pseudogene TRBV3-2) and J is TRBJ1-4; 11 bases align to TRBD1. Germline-derived CDR1 and CDR2 are LGHDT and YNNKEL (reference sequence). This CDR3 contains 15 residues. The V and J ends lost 2 bases and 6 bases, in that order; junction bases with no gene match: 2. The CDR3 here is CASSQRTGGYEKLFF. CDR3 DNA sequence: TGTGCCAGCAGCCAACGGACAGGGGGCTATGAAAAACTGTTTTTT.

V gene TRBV2 combines with J gene TRBJ1-2; the match to TRBD1 covers 9 bases. Germline loops: CDR1 SNHLY, CDR2 FYNNEI. V lost 6 bases, J lost 5 bases, and 4 bases stayed unmatched. CDR3 length: 13 amino acids. The DNA of the CDR3 is TGTGCCAGCAGCCCACAGGGGGCGTATGGCTACACCTTC. Translation: CASSPQGAYGYTF.